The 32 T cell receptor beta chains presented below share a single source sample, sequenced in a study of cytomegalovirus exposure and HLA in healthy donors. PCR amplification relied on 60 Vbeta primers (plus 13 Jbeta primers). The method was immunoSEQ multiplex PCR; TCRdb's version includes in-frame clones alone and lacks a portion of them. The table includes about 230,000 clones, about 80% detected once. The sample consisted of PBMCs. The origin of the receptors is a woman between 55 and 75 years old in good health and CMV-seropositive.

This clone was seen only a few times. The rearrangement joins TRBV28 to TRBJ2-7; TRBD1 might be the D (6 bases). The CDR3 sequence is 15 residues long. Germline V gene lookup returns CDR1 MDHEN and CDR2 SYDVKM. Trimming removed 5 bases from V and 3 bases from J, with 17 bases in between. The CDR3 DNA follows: TGTGCCAGCAGTGAATTCCTAGGGGGAAACTACGAGCAGTACTTC. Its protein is CASSEFLGGNYEQYF.

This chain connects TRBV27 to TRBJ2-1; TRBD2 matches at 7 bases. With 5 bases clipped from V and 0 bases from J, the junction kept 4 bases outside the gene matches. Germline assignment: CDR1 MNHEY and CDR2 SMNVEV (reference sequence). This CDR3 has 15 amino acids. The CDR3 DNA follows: TGTGCCAGCAGTCCGCCGGGAGGCTCCTACAATGAGCAGTTCTTC. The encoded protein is CASSPPGGSYNEQFF.

The CDR3 loop reads CASNPSGRYNEQFF. As DNA, the CDR3 is TGTGCCAGCAATCCTAGCGGACGCTACAATGAGCAGTTCTTC. This rearrangement joins TRBV6-6 to TRBJ2-1; 7 bases match TRBD2. This CDR3 has 14 amino acids. Per germline, CDR1 MNHNY and CDR2 SVGAGI (reference sequence). V was clipped by 7 bases and J by 3 bases; unmatched bases: 6.

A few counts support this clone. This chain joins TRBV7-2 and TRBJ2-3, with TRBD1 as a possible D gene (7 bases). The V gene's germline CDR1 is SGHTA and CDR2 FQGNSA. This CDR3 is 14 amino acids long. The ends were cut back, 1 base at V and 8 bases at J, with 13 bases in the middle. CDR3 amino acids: CASSLVSQGGTQYF. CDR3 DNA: TGTGCCAGCAGCTTAGTCAGTCAGGGGGGTACGCAGTATTTT.

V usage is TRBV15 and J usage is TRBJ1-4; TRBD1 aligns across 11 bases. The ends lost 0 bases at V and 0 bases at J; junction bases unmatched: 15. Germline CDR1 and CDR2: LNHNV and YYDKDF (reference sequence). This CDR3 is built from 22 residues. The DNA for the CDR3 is TGTGCCACCAGCAGAGATGGGTGGGGACAGGGGGTAACCCTCGCAACTAATGAAAAACTGTTTTTT. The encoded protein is CATSRDGWGQGVTLATNEKLFF.

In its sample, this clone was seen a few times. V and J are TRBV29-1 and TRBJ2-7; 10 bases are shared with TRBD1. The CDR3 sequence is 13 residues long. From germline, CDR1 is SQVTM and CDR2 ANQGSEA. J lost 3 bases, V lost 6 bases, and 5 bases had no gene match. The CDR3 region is CSVLRTGGYEQYF. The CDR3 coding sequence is TGCAGCGTCCTCCGGACAGGGGGCTACGAGCAGTACTTC.

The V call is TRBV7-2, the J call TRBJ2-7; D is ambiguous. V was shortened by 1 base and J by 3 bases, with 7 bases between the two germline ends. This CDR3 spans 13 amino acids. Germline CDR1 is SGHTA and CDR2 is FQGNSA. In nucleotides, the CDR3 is TGTGCCAGCAGCTTAGGTCAGAACTACGAGCAGTACTTC. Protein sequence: CASSLGQNYEQYF.

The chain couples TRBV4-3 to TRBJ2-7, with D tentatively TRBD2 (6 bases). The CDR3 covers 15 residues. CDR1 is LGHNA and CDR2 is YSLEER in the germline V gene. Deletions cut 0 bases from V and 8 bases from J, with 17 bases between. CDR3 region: CASSQDLGRGEKQYF. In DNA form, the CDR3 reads TGCGCCAGCAGCCAAGATCTTGGGCGGGGCGAGAAGCAGTACTTC.

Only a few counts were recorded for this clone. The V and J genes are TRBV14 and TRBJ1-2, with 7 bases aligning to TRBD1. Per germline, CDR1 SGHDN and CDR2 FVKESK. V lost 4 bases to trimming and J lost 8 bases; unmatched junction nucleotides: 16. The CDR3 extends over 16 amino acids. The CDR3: CASSLRGYRGRGGYTF. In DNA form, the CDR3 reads TGTGCCAGCAGCCTCCGAGGGTACAGGGGCAGGGGGGGCTACACCTTC.

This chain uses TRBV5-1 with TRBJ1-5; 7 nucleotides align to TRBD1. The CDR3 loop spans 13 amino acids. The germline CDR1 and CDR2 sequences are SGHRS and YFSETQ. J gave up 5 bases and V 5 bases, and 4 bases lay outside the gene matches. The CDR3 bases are TGCGCCAGCAGTCCCGACAGGGATCAGCCCCAGCATTTT. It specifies CASSPDRDQPQHF.

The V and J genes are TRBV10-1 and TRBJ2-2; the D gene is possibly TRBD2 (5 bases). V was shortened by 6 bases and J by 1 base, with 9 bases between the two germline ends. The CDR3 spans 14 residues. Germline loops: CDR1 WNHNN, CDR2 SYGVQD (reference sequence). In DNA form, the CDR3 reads TGCGCCAGCAGAGGGAGTTTGAACACCGGGGAGCTGTTTTTT. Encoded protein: CASRGSLNTGELFF.

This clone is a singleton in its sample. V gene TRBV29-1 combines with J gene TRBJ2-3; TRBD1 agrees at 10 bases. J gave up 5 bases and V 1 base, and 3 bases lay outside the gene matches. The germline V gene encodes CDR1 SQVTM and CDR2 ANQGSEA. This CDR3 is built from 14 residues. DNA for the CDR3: TGCAGCGTTGAAGGGGACAGGGGAAGAGATACGCAGTATTTT. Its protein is CSVEGDRGRDTQYF.

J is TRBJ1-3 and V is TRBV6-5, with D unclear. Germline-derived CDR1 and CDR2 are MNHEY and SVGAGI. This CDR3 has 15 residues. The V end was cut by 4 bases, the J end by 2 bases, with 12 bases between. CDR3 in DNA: TGTGCCAGCAGTTCACTCAGGTGGGCTGGAAACACCATATATTTT. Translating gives CASSSLRWAGNTIYF.

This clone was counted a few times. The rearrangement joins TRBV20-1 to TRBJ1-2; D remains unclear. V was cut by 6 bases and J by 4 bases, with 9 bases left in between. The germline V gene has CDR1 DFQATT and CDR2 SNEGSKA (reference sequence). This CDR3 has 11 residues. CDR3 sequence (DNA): TGCAGTGCCCCGGGGATCTATGGCTACACCTTC. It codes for CSAPGIYGYTF.

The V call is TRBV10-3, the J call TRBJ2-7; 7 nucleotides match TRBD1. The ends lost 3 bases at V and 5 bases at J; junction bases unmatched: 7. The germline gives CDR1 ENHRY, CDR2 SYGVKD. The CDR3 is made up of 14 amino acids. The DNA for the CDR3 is TGTGCCATCAGTGATCAACAGGGGTTTGACGAGCAGTACTTC. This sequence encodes CAISDQQGFDEQYF.

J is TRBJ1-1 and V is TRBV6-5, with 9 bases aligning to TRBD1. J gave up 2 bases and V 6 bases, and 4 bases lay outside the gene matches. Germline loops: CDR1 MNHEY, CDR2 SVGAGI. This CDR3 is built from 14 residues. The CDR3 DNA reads TGTGCCAGCAGCCGGGACAGGGCCAACACTGAAGCTTTCTTT. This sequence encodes CASSRDRANTEAFF.

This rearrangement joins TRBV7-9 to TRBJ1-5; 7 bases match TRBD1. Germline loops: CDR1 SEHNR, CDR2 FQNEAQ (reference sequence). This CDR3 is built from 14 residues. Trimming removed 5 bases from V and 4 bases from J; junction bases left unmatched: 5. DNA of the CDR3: TGTGCCAGCAGCCCCGGGACAGCTAATCAGCCCCAGCATTTT. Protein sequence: CASSPGTANQPQHF.

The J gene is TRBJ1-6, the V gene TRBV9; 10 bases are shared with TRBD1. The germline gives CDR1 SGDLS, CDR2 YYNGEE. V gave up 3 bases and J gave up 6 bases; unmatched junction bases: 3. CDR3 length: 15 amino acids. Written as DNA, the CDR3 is TGTGCCAGCAGCGCCCGACAGGGGGCTAATTCACCCCTCCACTTT. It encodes CASSARQGANSPLHF.

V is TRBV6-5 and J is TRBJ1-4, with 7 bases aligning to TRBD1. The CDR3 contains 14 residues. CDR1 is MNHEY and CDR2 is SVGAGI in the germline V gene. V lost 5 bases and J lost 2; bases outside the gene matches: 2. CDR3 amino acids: CASSETGTNEKLFF. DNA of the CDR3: TGTGCCAGCAGTGAGACAGGGACTAATGAAAAACTGTTTTTT.

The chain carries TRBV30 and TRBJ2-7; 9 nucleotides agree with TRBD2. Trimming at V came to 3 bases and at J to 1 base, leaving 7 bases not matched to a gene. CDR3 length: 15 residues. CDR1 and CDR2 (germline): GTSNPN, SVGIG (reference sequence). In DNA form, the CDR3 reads TGTGCCTGGAGGAAAAAAGCGGGGGGTTCCTACGAGCAGTACTTC. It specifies CAWRKKAGGSYEQYF.

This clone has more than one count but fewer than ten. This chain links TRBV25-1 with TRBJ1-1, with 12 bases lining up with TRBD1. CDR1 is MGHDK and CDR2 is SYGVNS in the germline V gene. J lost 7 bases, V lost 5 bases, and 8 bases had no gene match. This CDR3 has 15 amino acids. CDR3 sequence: CASSPLGQGANEAFF. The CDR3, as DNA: TGTGCCAGCAGTCCACTGGGACAGGGGGCGAATGAAGCTTTCTTT.

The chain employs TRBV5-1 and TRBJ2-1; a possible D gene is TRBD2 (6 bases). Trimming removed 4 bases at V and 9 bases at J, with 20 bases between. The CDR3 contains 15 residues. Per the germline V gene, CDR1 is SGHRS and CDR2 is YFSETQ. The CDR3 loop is CASSLTSRGTSEQFF. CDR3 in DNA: TGCGCCAGCAGCCTCACTAGCCGAGGGACCAGTGAGCAGTTCTTC.

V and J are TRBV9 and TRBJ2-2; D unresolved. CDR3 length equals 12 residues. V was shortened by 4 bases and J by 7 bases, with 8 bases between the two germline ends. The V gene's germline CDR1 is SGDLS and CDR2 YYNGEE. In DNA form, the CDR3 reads TGTGCCAGCAGCACCCAGGTCGGGGAGCTGTTTTTT. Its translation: CASSTQVGELFF.

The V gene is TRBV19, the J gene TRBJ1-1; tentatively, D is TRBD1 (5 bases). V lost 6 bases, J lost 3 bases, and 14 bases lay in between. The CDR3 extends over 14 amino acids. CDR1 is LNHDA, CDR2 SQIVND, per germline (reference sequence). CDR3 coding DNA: TGTGCCAGTAGAGACTCGGGAGGGGACACTGAAGCTTTCTTT. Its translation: CASRDSGGDTEAFF.

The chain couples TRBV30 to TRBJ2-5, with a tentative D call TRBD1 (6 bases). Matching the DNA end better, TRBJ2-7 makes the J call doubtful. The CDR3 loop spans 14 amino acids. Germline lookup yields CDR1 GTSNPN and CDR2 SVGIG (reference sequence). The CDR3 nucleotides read TGTGCCTGGAGTAATTCACAGGGCCGCTACGAGCAGTACTTC. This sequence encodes CAWSNSQGRYEQYF.

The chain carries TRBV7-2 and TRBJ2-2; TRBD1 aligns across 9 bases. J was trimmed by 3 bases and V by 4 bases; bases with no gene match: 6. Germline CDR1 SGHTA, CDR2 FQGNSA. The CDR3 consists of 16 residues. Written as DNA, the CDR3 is TGTGCCAGCAGCTCCCCGGGGACAGGGCACACCGGGGAGCTGTTTTTT. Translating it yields CASSSPGTGHTGELFF.

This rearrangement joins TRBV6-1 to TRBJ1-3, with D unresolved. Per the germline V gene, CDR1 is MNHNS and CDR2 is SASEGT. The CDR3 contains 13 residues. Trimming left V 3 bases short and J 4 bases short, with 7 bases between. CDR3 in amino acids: CASSDIQGNTIYF. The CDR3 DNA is TGTGCCAGCAGTGACATACAGGGAAACACCATATATTTT.

The CDR3 reads CASSLDRANYGYTF. The CDR3 region has the DNA TGTGCCAGCAGTCTCGATAGAGCTAACTATGGCTACACCTTC. The gene calls are TRBV2 and TRBJ1-2; no definite D call. Trimming pared 5 bases from V and 0 bases from J, leaving 10 bases between. Looked up from germline, CDR1 is SNHLY and CDR2 is FYNNEI. The CDR3 loop spans 14 amino acids.

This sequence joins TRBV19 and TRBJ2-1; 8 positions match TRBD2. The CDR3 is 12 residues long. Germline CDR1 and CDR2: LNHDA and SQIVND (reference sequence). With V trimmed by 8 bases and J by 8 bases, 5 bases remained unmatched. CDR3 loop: CASRRGGDEQFF. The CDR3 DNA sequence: TGTGCCAGTCGCCGGGGGGGCGATGAGCAGTTCTTC.

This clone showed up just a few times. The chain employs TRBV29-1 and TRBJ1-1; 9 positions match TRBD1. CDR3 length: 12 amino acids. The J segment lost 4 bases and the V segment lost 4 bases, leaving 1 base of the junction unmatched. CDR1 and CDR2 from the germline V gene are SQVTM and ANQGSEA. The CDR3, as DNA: TGCAGCGTTGCACAGGGGGCCACTGAAGCTTTCTTT. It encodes CSVAQGATEAFF.

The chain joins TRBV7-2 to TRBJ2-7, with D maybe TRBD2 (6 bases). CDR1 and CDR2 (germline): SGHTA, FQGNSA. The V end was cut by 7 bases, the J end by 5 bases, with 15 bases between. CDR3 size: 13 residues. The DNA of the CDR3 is TGTGCCAGCAAGGTCGGAGGGCTGCACGAGCAGTACTTC. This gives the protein CASKVGGLHEQYF.

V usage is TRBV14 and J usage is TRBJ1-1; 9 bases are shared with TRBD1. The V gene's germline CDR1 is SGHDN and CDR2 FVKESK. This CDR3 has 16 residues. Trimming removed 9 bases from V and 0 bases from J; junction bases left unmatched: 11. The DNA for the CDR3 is TGTGCCAGAGGCTACAGGGGGCCATACATGAACACTGAAGCTTTCTTT. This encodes CARGYRGPYMNTEAFF.